The 16 T cell receptor beta chains presented below share a single source sample, sequenced in a study of blood T cell repertoires in COVID-19. Using immunoSEQ multiplex PCR, the repertoire was profiled, and TCRdb retains in-frame clones only, with some absent. The data hold 400,000 to 450,000 clones, with around 86% observed a single time. Input material: peripheral blood. Every receptor here comes from a woman aged 25 to 39 with active or convalescent COVID-19.

The rearrangement joins TRBV7-8 to TRBJ2-3; possibly TRBD1 for D (6 bases). The CDR3 sequence is 13 residues long. Germline CDR1 SGHVS, CDR2 FQNEAQ. The V end was cut by 6 bases, the J end by 4 bases, with 11 bases between. The CDR3 reads CASRPTGSDTQYF. In DNA form, the CDR3 reads TGTGCCAGCAGACCTACAGGGTCAGATACGCAGTATTTT.

The V call is TRBV14, the J call TRBJ2-7, with 8 positions matching TRBD1. The CDR3 loop spans 14 amino acids. V lost 4 bases to trimming and J lost 4 bases; unmatched junction nucleotides: 6. Germline values: CDR1 SGHDN, CDR2 FVKESK. CDR3 sequence reads: CASSPDRVGYEQYF. In DNA form, the CDR3 reads TGTGCCAGCAGCCCGGACAGGGTCGGGTACGAGCAGTACTTC.

V and J are TRBV6-1 and TRBJ1-2, with D perhaps TRBD1 (5 bases). The germline gives CDR1 MNHNS, CDR2 SASEGT. V shed 3 bases and J shed 0 bases, with 20 bases lying between them. The CDR3 is made up of 18 amino acids. The CDR3 is CASSETESAIWANYGYTF. Written as DNA, the CDR3 is TGTGCCAGCAGTGAGACAGAATCGGCTATATGGGCTAACTATGGCTACACCTTC.

The chain carries TRBV15 and TRBJ1-2, with TRBD1 matching over 10 bases. The CDR3 is made up of 18 amino acids. The V and J ends lost 5 bases and 7 bases, in that order; junction bases with no gene match: 19. CDR1 is LNHNV, CDR2 YYDKDF, per germline (reference sequence). The CDR3 loop reads CATSPDGTGAPVYFGYTF. In nucleotides, the CDR3 is TGTGCCACCAGCCCCGACGGGACAGGGGCCCCTGTGTATTTTGGCTACACCTTC.

This clone showed up just a few times. This sequence joins TRBV5-1 and TRBJ2-5, with TRBD2 identical over 8 bases. V shed 5 bases, J shed 5 bases, and the junction held 8 bases outside the gene matches. This CDR3 region has 14 residues. The germline gives CDR1 SGHRS, CDR2 YFSETQ. The CDR3 here is CASSLAGPSETQYF. As DNA, the CDR3 is TGCGCCAGCAGTCTAGCGGGTCCTTCTGAGACCCAGTACTTC.

The J gene is TRBJ1-1, the V gene TRBV7-9, with D perhaps matching TRBD1 (5 bases). CDR3 length: 14 amino acids. Germline V gene lookup returns CDR1 SEHNR and CDR2 FQNEAQ (reference sequence). Trimming took off 5 bases at V and 5 bases at J, with 15 bases between the two ends. As DNA, the CDR3 is TGTGCCAGCAGCAGCCGGGACTTGACGACTGAAGCTTTCTTT. This codes for CASSSRDLTTEAFF.

At least ten counts were recorded for this clone. This rearrangement joins TRBV21-1 to TRBJ1-5. TRBV21-1 is flagged as a pseudogene. The CDR3 runs to 12 residues. The CDR3 loop reads CASRNMSQPQHF. Written as DNA, the CDR3 is TGTGCCAGCAGAAATATGAGTCAGCCCCAGCATTTT.

This clone was picked up one time. The chain is built from TRBV5-4 and TRBJ2-7, with 7 bases matching TRBD1. Germline lookup yields CDR1 SGHNT and CDR2 YYREEE (reference sequence). This CDR3 region has 13 residues. Unmatched junction bases numbered 3, after V lost 5 bases and J lost 1 base. This CDR3 is CASSWDRSYEQYF. The CDR3 nucleotides read TGTGCCAGCAGTTGGGACAGATCCTACGAGCAGTACTTC. The whole variable domain, filled in from reference TRBV5-4 and TRBJ2-7, reads ETGVTQSPTHLIKTRGQQVTLRCSSQSGHNTVSWYQQALGQGPQFIFQYYREEENGRGNFPPRFSGLQFPNYSSELNVNALELDDSALYLCASSWDRSYEQYFGPGTRLTVT.

This clone was observed a handful of times. This chain joins TRBV7-2 and TRBJ1-2; no definite D call. Germline CDR1 SGHTA, CDR2 FQGNSA. This CDR3 contains 16 residues. The ends were cut back, 2 bases at V and 3 bases at J, with 16 bases in the middle. Here the CDR3 reads CASSLSGGNVHYGYTF. CDR3 sequence (DNA): TGTGCCAGCAGCTTAAGCGGAGGAAACGTGCACTATGGCTACACCTTC.

The chain employs TRBV30 and TRBJ2-7; 13 bases map to TRBD2. The CDR3 sequence is 13 residues long. The germline CDR1 and CDR2 sequences are GTSNPN and SVGIG (reference sequence). J gave up 2 bases and V 8 bases, and 3 bases lay outside the gene matches. This CDR3 is CATTSGRTYEQYF. For the CDR3, the DNA is TGTGCCACGACTAGCGGGAGGACCTACGAGCAGTACTTC.

The chain uses TRBV27 and TRBJ1-1, with D hard to call. Trimming stripped 3 bases from V and 8 bases from J, with 16 bases between. Germline V gene sequence: CDR1 MNHEY, CDR2 SMNVEV (reference sequence). The length of the CDR3 is 14 residues. CDR3 sequence reads: CASSFVGQNQEAFF. CDR3 nucleotide sequence: TGTGCCAGCAGTTTTGTTGGGCAAAACCAAGAAGCTTTCTTT.

The CDR3: CASRRTGGRGYTF. CDR3 sequence (DNA): TGTGCCAGCAGGAGGACAGGGGGCCGTGGCTACACCTTC. The chain couples TRBV12-3 or TRBV12-4 to TRBJ1-2; 11 bases line up with TRBD1. V shed 6 bases, J shed 7 bases, and the junction held 4 bases outside the gene matches. The CDR3 length is 13 residues.

The rearrangement uses TRBV7-2 and TRBJ2-2, with 14 bases lining up with TRBD2. This CDR3 has 18 amino acids. Per the germline V gene, CDR1 is SGHTA and CDR2 is FQGNSA. V was clipped by 5 bases and J by 4 bases; unmatched bases: 9. In DNA form, the CDR3 reads TGTGCCAGCAGCGGGGGACTAGCGGGAGTAGTTGGCACCGGGGAGCTGTTTTTT. Protein sequence: CASSGGLAGVVGTGELFF.

The chain carries TRBV18 and TRBJ2-1; possibly TRBD1 for D (6 bases). V shed 7 bases and J shed 9 bases, with 19 bases lying between them. The CDR3 contains 14 residues. The germline V gene has CDR1 KGHSH and CDR2 LQKENI. CDR3 region: CASCWDTGRAEQFF. In nucleotides, the CDR3 is TGTGCCAGCTGTTGGGACACCGGACGGGCTGAGCAGTTCTTC.

The CDR3 DNA sequence: TGTGCCAGTAGTATAGTGGCTAGCGGATACACAGATACGCAGTATTTT. It encodes CASSIVASGYTDTQYF. This chain connects TRBV19 to TRBJ2-3; 7 bases are a match to TRBD2. The V segment lost 1 base and the J segment 2 bases; nucleotides outside the gene matches: 6. Looked up from germline, CDR1 is LNHDA and CDR2 is SQIVND (reference sequence). CDR3 length: 16 amino acids.

This chain uses TRBV6-5 with TRBJ1-4, with 7 positions matching TRBD1. Germline-derived CDR1 and CDR2 are MNHEY and SVGAGI. V gave up 2 bases and J gave up 8 bases; unmatched junction bases: 8. This CDR3 has 15 amino acids. CDR3 DNA: TGTGCCAGCAGTTACAGTGGCAGGGGGTTCGAAAAACTGTTTTTT. Its translation: CASSYSGRGFEKLFF.